The 10 T cell receptor beta chains listed next were all sequenced from one sample in a study of shared clonotypes between healthy human individuals. TCRdb keeps only in-frame clones here, not all; method: immunoSEQ multiplex PCR. Of some 500,000 clones listed, around 80% are singletons. Sequenced input: PBMCs. These receptors all stem from a woman in her 40s in good health. Some clones in this sample may be carry-over from other donors' samples.

V usage is TRBV27 and J usage is TRBJ1-5; D not certain. The length of the CDR3 is 12 residues. V was cut by 6 bases and J by 3 bases, with 6 bases left in between. Germline lookup yields CDR1 MNHEY and CDR2 SMNVEV (reference sequence). CDR3 sequence (DNA): TGTGCCAGCAGGTCCGCCAATCAGCCCCAGCATTTT. It encodes CASRSANQPQHF.

This chain joins TRBV2 and TRBJ2-5, with D possibly TRBD2 on 5 matching bases. Trimming shortened V by 0 bases and J by 0 bases, and 17 bases separated the two germline ends. Germline CDR1 and CDR2: SNHLY and FYNNEI. The CDR3 is 18 residues long. CDR3 nucleotide sequence: TGTGCCAGCAGTGAAGCGGTACTAGGAATACCCAACCAAGAGACCCAGTACTTC. Amino acids: CASSEAVLGIPNQETQYF.

This clone was found a few times. The V call is TRBV15, the J call TRBJ2-7, with 9 bases lining up with TRBD2. Germline CDR1 and CDR2: LNHNV and YYDKDF (reference sequence). Trimming cost V 0 bases and J 4 bases; bases outside gene matches: 4. There are 15 residues in the CDR3. This CDR3 reads CATSREPAGGYEQYF. The CDR3 bases are TGTGCCACCAGCAGAGAGCCTGCGGGAGGGTACGAGCAGTACTTC.

This clone has more than one count but fewer than ten. The chain links TRBV7-3 to TRBJ2-3, with a possible D match to TRBD2 (6 bases). Germline loops: CDR1 SGHTA, CDR2 FQGTGA. This CDR3 is built from 16 residues. The ends were cut back, 3 bases at V and 1 base at J, with 14 bases in the middle. CDR3 residues: CASSFRPGLGTDTQYF. Written as DNA, the CDR3 is TGTGCCAGCAGCTTCAGACCGGGACTTGGCACAGATACGCAGTATTTT.

This clone was seen just once. This chain links TRBV4-3 with TRBJ2-1, with no clear D. CDR3 length: 11 amino acids. Trimming stripped 3 bases from V and 6 bases from J, with 3 bases between. CDR1 LGHNA and CDR2 YSLEER come from the germline V gene. The CDR3 nucleotides read TGCGCCAGCAGCCAGACCAATGAGCAGTTCTTC. Amino acids: CASSQTNEQFF.

The CDR3 sequence: CAWTKGRYNEQFF. Here the CDR3 DNA reads TGTGCCTGGACCAAAGGACGATACAATGAGCAGTTCTTC. The rearrangement uses TRBV30 and TRBJ2-1, with no clear D. The CDR3 loop spans 13 amino acids. The V and J ends lost 4 bases and 4 bases respectively, with 11 bases between them. CDR1 is GTSNPN and CDR2 is SVGIG in the germline V gene (reference sequence).

The chain has TRBV19 and TRBJ2-7, with TRBD2 identical over 13 bases. The CDR3 is 16 amino acids. CDR1 and CDR2 (germline): LNHDA, SQIVND (reference sequence). V lost 4 bases to trimming and J lost 4 bases; unmatched junction nucleotides: 7. The CDR3 DNA sequence: TGTGCCAGTAGTACCGGACTAGCGGGAGATAGGTACGAGCAGTACTTC. This translates into CASSTGLAGDRYEQYF.

The gene calls are TRBV7-2 and TRBJ2-1; D is ambiguous. Germline values: CDR1 SGHTA, CDR2 FQGNSA. The CDR3 has 12 amino acids. The V end lost 1 base, the J end lost 6 bases, and 4 bases lay between the germline ends. The CDR3 DNA is TGTGCCAGCAGCTTAGGACTCAATGAGCAGTTCTTC. Translating it yields CASSLGLNEQFF. Based on the CDR3 plus reference TRBV7-2 and TRBJ2-1, the full variable domain is GAGVSQSPSNKVTEKGKDVELRCDPISGHTALYWYRQSLGQGLEFLIYFQGNSAPDKSGLPSDRFSAERTGGSVSTLTIQRTQQEDSAVYLCASSLGLNEQFFGPGTRLTVL.

This clone appeared many times. The V and J genes are TRBV30 and TRBJ2-3, with TRBD1 as a possible D gene (6 bases). The CDR3 sequence is 13 residues long. Trimming cost V 4 bases and J 0 bases, with 8 bases left between them. Germline V gene sequence: CDR1 GTSNPN, CDR2 SVGIG (reference sequence). This CDR3 reads CAWTRGSTDTQYF. The DNA for the CDR3 is TGTGCCTGGACCAGGGGAAGCACAGATACGCAGTATTTT.

This chain uses TRBV20-1 with TRBJ2-7; no reliable D call. Germline-derived CDR1 and CDR2 are DFQATT and SNEGSKA (reference sequence). V was pared by 7 bases and J by 2 bases, with 9 bases between. There are 11 residues in the CDR3. CDR3 region: CSVRTAYEQYF. The CDR3, as DNA: TGCAGTGTCCGGACCGCCTACGAGCAGTACTTC.